The next 20 T cell receptor beta chains were all read from a single sample in a study of blood T cell repertoires in COVID-19. Libraries were prepared by immunoSEQ multiplex PCR; TCRdb keeps only in-frame clonotypes and omits some of them. This sample has about 290,000 clones, with nearly 90% found just once. Sequenced material: peripheral blood. All receptors come from a woman aged 30 to 39 with COVID-19, enrolled during active disease.

This clone came up once. V and J are TRBV2 and TRBJ2-5, with 11 bases identical to TRBD2. The CDR3 sequence is 15 residues long. Germline CDR1 is SNHLY and CDR2 is FYNNEI. With V trimmed by 9 bases and J by 3 bases, 9 bases remained unmatched. In DNA, the CDR3 is TGTGCCAGTACTAGCGGGGGACCGGGGGAAGAGACCCAGTACTTC. This sequence encodes CASTSGGPGEETQYF. Full variable domain (missing parts from reference TRBV2 and TRBJ2-5): EPEVTQTPSHQVTQMGQEVILRCVPISNHLYFYWYRQILGQKVEFLVSFYNNEISEKSEIFDDQFSVERPDGSNFTLKIRSTKLEDSAMYFCASTSGGPGEETQYFGPGTRLLVL.

This chain joins TRBV30 and TRBJ2-4; tentative D call: TRBD2 (6 bases). In germline, CDR1 is GTSNPN, CDR2 SVGIG (reference sequence). The CDR3 length is 14 residues. Deletions cut 0 bases from V and 1 base from J, with 7 bases between. CDR3 sequence: CAWSVGGAKNIQYF. In DNA, the CDR3 is TGTGCCTGGAGTGTAGGAGGGGCCAAAAACATTCAGTACTTC. Drawing the rest from reference TRBV30 and TRBJ2-4, the complete variable domain is SQTIHQWPATLVQPVGSPLSLECTVEGTSNPNLYWYRQAAGRGLQLLFYSVGIGQISSEVPQNLSASRPQDRQFILSSKKLLLSDSGFYLCAWSVGGAKNIQYFGAGTRLSVL.

The J gene is TRBJ2-3, the V gene TRBV29-1; TRBD2 matches 9 bases. Germline V gene lookup returns CDR1 SQVTM and CDR2 ANQGSEA. The CDR3 is made up of 13 amino acids. The V and J ends lost 4 bases and 5 bases, in that order; junction bases with no gene match: 4. As DNA, the CDR3 is TGCAGCGTTGCGGCTAGCGGGGTAGATACGCAGTATTTT. The encoded protein is CSVAASGVDTQYF.

This clone was picked up one time. The chain joins TRBV6-5 to TRBJ2-7; 7 bases agree with TRBD1. V shed 7 bases and J 2 bases; nucleotides not matched to a gene: 5. There are 13 residues in the CDR3. Germline lookup yields CDR1 MNHEY and CDR2 SVGAGI. CDR3 loop: CASTKQGTYEQYF. In DNA form, the CDR3 reads TGTGCCAGCACAAAACAGGGGACCTACGAGCAGTACTTC.

This rearrangement joins TRBV5-4 to TRBJ1-1, with 8 bases matching TRBD1. Germline trimming cut 3 bases from V and 5 bases from J; bases unmatched to any gene: 9. CDR3 length: 15 amino acids. Germline CDR1 and CDR2: SGHNT and YYREEE (reference sequence). CDR3 amino acids: CASSSLTGARTEAFF. The DNA of the CDR3 is TGTGCCAGCAGCTCCCTGACAGGGGCCCGGACTGAAGCTTTCTTT.

The V and J genes are TRBV14 and TRBJ2-3; possibly TRBD2 for D (5 bases). Trimming pared 3 bases from V and 0 bases from J, leaving 10 bases between. Germline V gene lookup returns CDR1 SGHDN and CDR2 FVKESK. The length of the CDR3 is 15 residues. CDR3 sequence reads: CASSQRDRSTDTQYF. CDR3 sequence (DNA): TGTGCCAGCAGCCAGAGGGATCGTAGCACAGATACGCAGTATTTT.

The chain uses TRBV18 and TRBJ1-2; 7 bases fit TRBD1. Germline loops: CDR1 KGHSH, CDR2 LQKENI. With 3 bases clipped from V and 8 bases from J, the junction kept 12 bases outside the gene matches. This CDR3 comprises 15 residues. The CDR3 reads CASSPRDSPLQGYTF. The CDR3 DNA is TGTGCCAGCTCACCCCGGGACAGTCCTCTGCAGGGCTACACCTTC.

The genes are TRBV7-6 and TRBJ1-4, with D perhaps matching TRBD1 (6 bases). With 0 bases removed from V and 5 bases from J, the gap between germline ends came to 13 bases. CDR1 SGHVS and CDR2 FNYEAQ come from the germline V gene. This CDR3 has 16 residues. CDR3 in DNA: TGTGCCAGCAGCTTAGCCGCCCAGGGGAAAAATGAAAAACTGTTTTTT. Protein: CASSLAAQGKNEKLFF.

A single count supports this clone. The J gene is TRBJ1-1, the V gene TRBV6-5; D is possibly TRBD1 (6 bases). Per the germline V gene, CDR1 is MNHEY and CDR2 is SVGAGI. The CDR3 covers 16 residues. The V end was cut by 0 bases, the J end by 10 bases, with 21 bases between. CDR3 bases: TGTGCCAGCAGTTACTCGATAAGGGGGAAAAAAGGACGAGCTTTCTTT. This gives the protein CASSYSIRGKKGRAFF.

The CDR3 nucleotides are TGTGCCAGCAGTTTACGGACCGGACTAGCGGGGGGAAAACGCACAGATACGCAGTATTTT. It is translated as CASSLRTGLAGGKRTDTQYF. The chain employs TRBV27 and TRBJ2-3, with 14 nucleotides matching TRBD2. The J segment lost 1 base and the V segment lost 2 bases, leaving 11 bases of the junction unmatched. The CDR3 has 20 residues. Germline V CDR1 and CDR2: MNHEY, SMNVEV (reference sequence).

The CDR3 sequence: CASSGTGGENTEAFF. CDR3 coding DNA: TGTGCCAGCTCGGGGACAGGGGGAGAAAACACTGAAGCTTTCTTT. The chain carries TRBV18 and TRBJ1-1, with 11 bases aligning to TRBD1. Per germline, CDR1 KGHSH and CDR2 LQKENI. The CDR3 has 15 residues. V trimming: 6 bases; J trimming: 2 bases; junction bases outside the gene matches: 5.

To note about this clone: The same CDR3 is also encoded by other DNA sequences in this sample. The rearrangement joins TRBV27 to TRBJ2-2, with D tentatively TRBD1 (6 bases). Germline V gene data show CDR1 as MNHEY and CDR2 as SMNVEV (reference sequence). Trimming shortened V by 2 bases and J by 0 bases, and 10 bases separated the two germline ends. This CDR3 is built from 16 residues. CDR3 residues: CASSLRPGANTGELFF. The DNA for the CDR3 is TGTGCCAGCAGTTTACGGCCAGGGGCGAACACCGGGGAGCTGTTTTTT.

This clone was recorded only once. The J gene is TRBJ1-3, the V gene TRBV5-5; 7 bases are a match to TRBD1. The CDR3 spans 15 residues. Germline trimming cut 0 bases from V and 8 bases from J; bases unmatched to any gene: 8. The germline V gene has CDR1 SGHKS and CDR2 YYEKEE (reference sequence). CDR3 loop: CASSLGGGREYTIYF. In DNA form, the CDR3 reads TGTGCCAGCAGCTTGGGAGGGGGCCGGGAGTACACCATATATTTT.

CDR3 sequence: CASSSRTGWTGELFF. The CDR3 DNA reads as TGTGCCAGCAGCTCTAGGACAGGCTGGACCGGGGAGCTGTTTTTT. The chain has TRBV13 and TRBJ2-2; 7 bases agree with TRBD1. The germline gives CDR1 PRHDT, CDR2 FYEKMQ (reference sequence). The V and J ends lost 4 bases and 5 bases, in that order; junction bases with no gene match: 7. CDR3 length: 15 residues.

V usage is TRBV7-9 and J usage is TRBJ2-6, with TRBD1 as a possible D gene (6 bases). Germline CDR1 is SEHNR and CDR2 is FQNEAQ (reference sequence). The CDR3 spans 15 residues. Trimming removed 5 bases from V and 1 base from J, with 9 bases in between. This chain's CDR3 is CASSDTGSGANVLTF. In DNA form, the CDR3 reads TGTGCCAGCAGCGATACAGGGTCTGGGGCCAACGTCCTGACTTTC.

This rearrangement joins TRBV19 to TRBJ1-1; D remains unclear. Trimming took 6 bases from V and 0 from J, leaving 8 bases between them. CDR1 is LNHDA and CDR2 is SQIVND in the germline V gene (reference sequence). The CDR3 consists of 13 residues. CDR3 region: CASSPTMNTEAFF. DNA for the CDR3: TGTGCCAGTAGCCCCACAATGAACACTGAAGCTTTCTTT. The variable domain in full, completed from reference TRBV19 and TRBJ1-1, reads DGGITQSPKYLFRKEGQNVTLSCEQNLNHDAMYWYRQDPGQGLRLIYYSQIVNDFQKGDIAEGYSVSREKKESFPLTVTSAQKNPTAFYLCASSPTMNTEAFFGQGTRLTVV.

V usage is TRBV7-9 and J usage is TRBJ1-1; 7 bases fit TRBD1. CDR3 length: 14 amino acids. CDR1 is SEHNR, CDR2 FQNEAQ, per germline (reference sequence). J gave up 0 bases and V 5 bases, and 3 bases lay outside the gene matches. The CDR3 DNA reads as TGTGCCAGCAGCCTCAGGGGGATGAACACTGAAGCTTTCTTT. Protein: CASSLRGMNTEAFF. The whole variable domain, filled in from reference TRBV7-9 and TRBJ1-1, reads DTGVSQNPRHKITKRGQNVTFRCDPISEHNRLYWYRQTLGQGPEFLTYFQNEAQLEKSRLLSDRFSAERPKGSFSTLEIQRTEQGDSAMYLCASSLRGMNTEAFFGQGTRLTVV.

In the case of this clone: Distinct nucleotide sequences in the sample also encode this CDR3. The chain carries TRBV27 and TRBJ1-2; a weak D match, TRBD1 (5 bases). This CDR3 has 13 residues. V was clipped by 3 bases and J by 3 bases, with 8 bases between them. From germline, CDR1 is MNHEY and CDR2 SMNVEV (reference sequence). The CDR3 sequence is CASSFGQDYGYTF. The CDR3 DNA follows: TGTGCCAGCAGTTTCGGACAAGACTATGGCTACACCTTC.

The rearrangement joins TRBV4-1 to TRBJ2-1; 9 bases map to TRBD1. J gave up 8 bases and V 4 bases, and 3 bases lay outside the gene matches. This CDR3 is 13 amino acids long. Per the germline V gene, CDR1 is MGHRA and CDR2 is YSYEKL. The CDR3 protein is CASSPGTGYEQFF. DNA for the CDR3: TGCGCCAGCAGCCCCGGGACAGGGTATGAGCAGTTCTTC.

This clone has a single count. The chain employs TRBV7-9 and TRBJ1-1, with D possibly being TRBD1 (6 bases). There are 15 residues in the CDR3. Trimming stripped 1 base from V and 0 bases from J, with 9 bases between. CDR1 and CDR2 from the germline V gene are SEHNR and FQNEAQ (reference sequence). CDR3 sequence (DNA): TGTGCCAGCAGCTTAGGACAGGTTTTGAACACTGAAGCTTTCTTT. Its protein product is CASSLGQVLNTEAFF.